The clone carrying this T cell receptor (beta chain) was detected many times. This entry comes from a study of T-cell reconstitution after alpha-beta-depleted transplantation in children. The TCRbeta library was prepared with unique molecular identifiers. TCRdb itself ran the PCR reads through MiXCR, one entry per CDR3 protein. This table holds approximately 200,000 distinct CDR3 sequences, just over 14% found once. The sequences come from PBMCs from the stem cell graft donor, collected from the stem cell graft. The receptor's source is a human donor who donated a stem cell graft to a child with acute lymphoblastic leukemia.

CDR3 protein: CASSRPQGEPNTEAFF. For the CDR3, the DNA is TGTGCCAGCAGCCGCCCACAGGGAGAGCCGAACACTGAAGCTTTCTTT. This chain joins TRBV4-2 and TRBJ1-1; a weak D match, TRBD1 (6 bases). The CDR3 has 16 amino acids. Germline lookup yields CDR1 LGHNA and CDR2 YNFKEQ. V dropped 4 bases and J dropped 1 base, with 16 bases sitting between them.